These T cell receptor beta chains were read from a single sample in a study of PD-1 blockade in classical Hodgkin lymphoma. Assay used: immunoSEQ multiplex PCR; TCRdb lists only in-frame clones, some missing. This table holds almost 100,000 clones, over 85% found once. The sequences come from peripheral blood mononuclear cells (PBMCs), collected at baseline. The receptors were gathered from a human donor with classical Hodgkin lymphoma. The CDR3 runs from the conserved cysteine through the conserved F or W. Fields, in order: clone size, V gene, D gene, J gene, CDR3 length, CDR3 protein, CDR3 DNA. D genes are given only for firm matches. For some rows the clone size is stated as once, few or many, or as a class when expanded; others skip it.

size: .
V: TRBV19
D: TRBD1
J: TRBJ2-7
length: 15
CDR3: CASSINPGQGSEQYF
DNA: TGTGCCAGTAGTATAAATCCGGGACAGGGTTCCGAGCAGTACTTC

size: .
V: TRBV11-3
D: .
J: TRBJ1-5
length: 16
CDR3: CASSPRRNYSNQPQHF
DNA: TGTGCCAGCAGCCCCCGACGGAACTATAGCAATCAGCCCCAGCATTTT

size: .
V: TRBV11-2
D: TRBD1
J: TRBJ1-2
length: 14
CDR3: CASSGQGENYGYTF
DNA: TGTGCCAGCAGCGGACAGGGAGAGAACTATGGCTACACCTTC

size: .
V: TRBV4-1
D: .
J: TRBJ2-5
length: 14
CDR3: CASSQGTVQETQYF
DNA: TGCGCCAGCAGCCAAGGGACAGTCCAAGAGACCCAGTACTTC

size: .
V: TRBV7-6
D: TRBD2
J: TRBJ2-7
length: 14
CDR3: CASSSSGSTYEQYF
DNA: TGTGCCAGCAGCTCTAGCGGGAGCACCTACGAGCAGTACTTC

size: once
V: TRBV19
D: TRBD2
J: TRBJ2-5
length: 16
CDR3: CASSIGLAAHQETQYF
DNA: TGTGCCAGTAGTATAGGACTAGCGGCACATCAAGAGACCCAGTACTTC

size: .
V: TRBV6-5
D: .
J: TRBJ1-2
length: 12
CDR3: CASSQTQGGYTF
DNA: TGTGCCAGCAGCCAAACCCAGGGTGGCTACACCTTC

size: .
V: TRBV30
D: .
J: TRBJ1-3
length: 18
CDR3: CAWSARYPQATSGNTIYF
DNA: TGTGCCTGGAGTGCCCGTTATCCCCAGGCCACCTCTGGAAACACCATATATTTT

size: .
V: TRBV28
D: .
J: TRBJ1-2
length: 12
CDR3: CASSLRLGGYTF
DNA: TGTGCCAGCAGTTTAAGGTTAGGTGGCTACACCTTC

size: .
V: TRBV27
D: .
J: TRBJ1-2
length: 14
CDR3: CASSLSVDNYGYTF
DNA: TGTGCCAGCAGTTTATCAGTCGACAACTATGGCTACACCTTC

size: .
V: TRBV6-6
D: .
J: TRBJ2-7
length: 14
CDR3: CASSYYGTYYEQYF
DNA: TGTGCCAGCAGTTACTACGGGACTTACTACGAGCAGTACTTC

size: .
V: TRBV11-2
D: .
J: TRBJ2-7
length: 15
CDR3: CASSLATGKSYEQYF
DNA: TGTGCCAGCAGCTTAGCCACAGGGAAGTCCTACGAGCAGTACTTC

size: .
V: TRBV9
D: TRBD2
J: TRBJ2-3
length: 17
CDR3: CASSVQMGGRGADTQYF
DNA: TGTGCCAGCAGCGTTCAAATGGGCGGGAGGGGAGCAGATACGCAGTATTTT

size: .
V: TRBV28
D: TRBD1
J: TRBJ2-5
length: 23
CDR3: CASSLPPPRSTETGTGLRKTQYF
DNA: TGTGCCAGCAGTTTACCGCCGCCGCGATCCACTGAAACCGGGACAGGGTTAAGAAAGACCCAGTACTTC

size: .
V: TRBV19
D: .
J: TRBJ1-1
length: 15
CDR3: CASSIVGGLDTEAFF
DNA: TGTGCCAGTAGTATCGTTGGGGGGCTAGACACTGAAGCTTTCTTT

size: .
V: TRBV5-6
D: .
J: TRBJ1-5
length: 13
CDR3: CASSWSGNQPQHF
DNA: TGTGCCAGCAGCTGGTCGGGCAATCAGCCCCAGCATTTT

size: .
V: TRBV27
D: TRBD2
J: TRBJ2-1
length: 15
CDR3: CASSGTTSGKDEQFF
DNA: TGTGCCAGCAGTGGTACGACTAGCGGGAAGGATGAGCAGTTCTTC

size: .
V: TRBV11-2
D: TRBD2
J: TRBJ2-7
length: 18
CDR3: CASSLVRVRLAGGDEQYF
DNA: TGTGCCAGCAGCTTAGTAAGGGTTCGACTAGCGGGAGGGGACGAGCAGTACTTC

size: .
V: TRBV2
D: .
J: TRBJ2-7
length: 13
CDR3: CASLRSRSYEQYF
DNA: TGTGCCAGCCTTAGGAGCAGAAGCTACGAGCAGTACTTC

size: .
V: TRBV12-5
D: .
J: TRBJ2-1
length: 13
CDR3: CASGASGGDEQFF
DNA: TGTGCTAGTGGGGCCTCAGGTGGGGATGAGCAGTTCTTC

size: .
V: TRBV18
D: TRBD1
J: TRBJ2-7
length: 14
CDR3: CASSLDRASYEQYF
DNA: TGTGCCAGCTCACTCGACAGGGCCAGCTACGAGCAGTACTTC

size: .
V: TRBV25-1
D: .
J: TRBJ1-5
length: 12
CDR3: CASSETNQPQHF
DNA: TGTGCCAGCAGTGAGACAAATCAGCCCCAGCATTTT

size: .
V: TRBV7-3
D: TRBD1
J: TRBJ2-4
length: 13
CDR3: CASSPTGRNIQYF
DNA: TGTGCCAGCAGCCCGACAGGGCGGAACATTCAGTACTTC

size: .
V: TRBV10-3
D: TRBD2
J: TRBJ2-2
length: 14
CDR3: CATTGTRNTGELFF
DNA: TGTGCCACAACCGGGACTAGGAACACCGGGGAGCTGTTTTTT

size: .
V: TRBV29-1
D: .
J: TRBJ1-1
length: 14
CDR3: CSVFPTGRDTEAFF
DNA: TGCAGCGTTTTCCCGACAGGTCGGGACACTGAAGCTTTCTTT

size: .
V: TRBV28
D: .
J: TRBJ2-2
length: 13
CDR3: CASSFPLGVELFF
DNA: TGTGCCAGCAGTTTCCCCCTGGGGGTGGAGCTGTTTTTT

size: .
V: TRBV11-3
D: .
J: TRBJ2-1
length: 15
CDR3: CASSLGRTLRNEQFF
DNA: TGTGCCAGCAGCTTAGGGCGGACCCTTCGGAATGAGCAGTTCTTC

size: .
V: TRBV28
D: .
J: TRBJ1-5
length: 16
CDR3: CASSLWAGGGNQPQHF
DNA: TGTGCCAGCAGTTTATGGGCTGGGGGGGGGAATCAGCCCCAGCATTTT

size: .
V: TRBV7-3
D: TRBD1
J: TRBJ1-2
length: 15
CDR3: CASSPGQGSRYGYTF
DNA: TGTGCCAGCAGCCCCGGACAGGGTAGTAGGTATGGCTACACCTTC

size: .
V: TRBV7-9
D: .
J: TRBJ2-5
length: 14
CDR3: CASSLAGPQETQYF
DNA: TGTGCCAGCAGCTTAGCGGGACCCCAAGAGACCCAGTACTTC

size: .
V: TRBV14
D: .
J: TRBJ2-5
length: 13
CDR3: CASSGGLRETQYF
DNA: TGTGCCAGCAGCGGGGGACTCCGCGAGACCCAGTACTTC

size: .
V: TRBV29-1
D: TRBD1
J: TRBJ1-1
length: 14
CDR3: CSASGGASNTEAFF
DNA: TGCAGCGCCTCAGGGGGGGCATCGAACACTGAAGCTTTCTTT

size: .
V: TRBV28
D: .
J: TRBJ2-7
length: 15
CDR3: CASATTGRGNYEQYF
DNA: TGTGCCAGCGCAACTACAGGCCGCGGAAACTACGAGCAGTACTTC

size: .
V: TRBV18
D: .
J: TRBJ2-5
length: 12
CDR3: CASSPLTETQYF
DNA: TGTGCCAGCTCACCTTTGACGGAGACCCAGTACTTC

size: once
V: TRBV2
D: .
J: TRBJ1-5
length: 18
CDR3: CASGLRGDGVYSNQPQHF
DNA: TGTGCCAGCGGCCTTCGAGGGGACGGAGTATATAGCAATCAGCCCCAGCATTTT

size: .
V: TRBV10-3
D: .
J: TRBJ2-3
length: 13
CDR3: CAISPGSTDTQYF
DNA: TGTGCCATCAGTCCGGGAAGCACAGATACGCAGTATTTT

size: .
V: TRBV30
D: TRBD1
J: TRBJ2-7
length: 13
CDR3: CAWSRDSTYEQYF
DNA: TGTGCCTGGAGCCGGGACAGTACTTACGAGCAGTACTTC

size: .
V: TRBV5-4
D: TRBD1
J: TRBJ2-7
length: 15
CDR3: CASSQGQGPYYEQYF
DNA: TGTGCCAGCAGTCAAGGACAGGGGCCTTACTACGAGCAGTACTTC

size: .
V: TRBV11-2
D: .
J: TRBJ1-5
length: 14
CDR3: CASSLAGWGRPQHF
DNA: TGTGCCAGCAGCTTAGCAGGGTGGGGTCGGCCCCAGCATTTT

size: few
V: TRBV19
D: .
J: TRBJ1-1
length: 14
CDR3: CASHYTDLNTEAFF
DNA: TGTGCCAGTCACTACACAGATTTGAACACTGAAGCTTTCTTT

size: .
V: TRBV5-1
D: .
J: TRBJ2-2
length: 16
CDR3: CASSPTLAGDTGELFF
DNA: TGCGCCAGCAGCCCTACACTCGCCGGGGACACCGGGGAGCTGTTTTTT

size: .
V: TRBV7-6
D: .
J: TRBJ2-7
length: 14
CDR3: CASSLRGRAYEQYF
DNA: TGTGCCAGCAGCTTGCGTGGGAGAGCCTACGAGCAGTACTTC

size: .
V: TRBV29-1
D: .
J: TRBJ2-3
length: 14
CDR3: CSVGPRLSTDTQYF
DNA: TGCAGCGTTGGGCCCCGATTAAGCACAGATACGCAGTATTTT

size: .
V: TRBV19
D: TRBD2
J: TRBJ2-7
length: 13
CDR3: CASNPSGSYEQYF
DNA: TGTGCCAGTAACCCTAGCGGGAGCTACGAGCAGTACTTC